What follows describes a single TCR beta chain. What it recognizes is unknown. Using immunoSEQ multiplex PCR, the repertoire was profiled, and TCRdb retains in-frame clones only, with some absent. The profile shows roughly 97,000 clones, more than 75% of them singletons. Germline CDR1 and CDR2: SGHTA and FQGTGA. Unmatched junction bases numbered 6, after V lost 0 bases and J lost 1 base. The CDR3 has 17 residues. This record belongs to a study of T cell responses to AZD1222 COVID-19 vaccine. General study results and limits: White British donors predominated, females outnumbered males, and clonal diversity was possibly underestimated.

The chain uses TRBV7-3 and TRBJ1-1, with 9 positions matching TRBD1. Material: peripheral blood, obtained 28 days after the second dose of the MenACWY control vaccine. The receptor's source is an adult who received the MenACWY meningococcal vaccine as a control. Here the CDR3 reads CASSLTEVTGGNTEAFF. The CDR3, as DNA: TGTGCCAGCAGCTTAACGGAGGTGACAGGGGGGAACACTGAAGCTTTCTTT.